Described below is a single T cell receptor beta chain sequence and its context. This CDR3 has 16 amino acids. Trimming shortened V by 1 base and J by 0 bases, and 7 bases separated the two germline ends. The germline gives CDR1 SGHVS, CDR2 FQNEAQ. The entry originates in a study of blood T cell repertoires in COVID-19. Study as a whole: Acute-phase and convalescent COVID-19 samples originated in the United States, Italy and Spain. Sources were T cells, B-cell-depleted T cells, or PBMCs; the material itself was cDNA or gDNA.

Original data processing: Reference gene primer amplification gave nucleated cell count estimates. Using immunoSEQ multiplex PCR, the repertoire was profiled, and TCRdb retains in-frame clones only, with some absent. That table supplies the V and J calls and clone size; D and trimming were determined from the DNA. Of 45,000 to 55,000 clones listed, roughly 86% were seen once; the top ten hold 20% to 25%. The sequencing input was peripheral blood. The sequence came from a woman over 75 with acute or convalescent COVID-19. The chain carries TRBV7-8 and TRBJ2-6, with D maybe TRBD2 (5 bases). The CDR3 DNA follows: TGTGCCAGCAGCTTAGGAGGGTTCTCTGGGGCCAACGTCCTGACTTTC. Its translation is CASSLGGFSGANVLTF.